A single sample gave rise to the 17 T cell receptor beta chains below, sequenced in a study of vaccination and CD4 T cells after COVID-19. Treatment noted: approximately 11-day PBMC culture with coronavirus spike peptide pools or control peptides (ViraFEST assay). The Oncomine TCR Beta short-read assay generated sequence data from the DNA of cultured CD4+ T cells. MiXCR, run by TCRdb on the PCR reads, gives a single entry per CDR3 protein. Of around 13,000 distinct CDR3 sequences in the sample, approximately 52% are singletons; the top ten hold approximately 16%. No antigens are known for them. The specimen was CD4+ T cells from blood, cultured in vitro. These receptors were taken from a human donor who had recovered from COVID-19.

The V call is TRBV5-4, the J call TRBJ2-7, with 9 bases identical to TRBD1. The CDR3 runs 14 residues. V dropped 6 bases and J dropped 5; count of bases not matched to a gene: 9. Germline V gene data show CDR1 as SGHNT and CDR2 as YYREEE (reference sequence). CDR3 protein: CASNPGTGKNEQYF. The CDR3 DNA reads TGTGCCAGCAACCCCGGGACAGGGAAGAACGAGCAGTACTTC.

The chain links TRBV7-2 to TRBJ1-1; no clear D gene. Germline assignment: CDR1 SGHTA and CDR2 FQGNSA. The germline V and J ends were trimmed by 3 bases and 1 base, with 6 bases remaining between them. The CDR3 consists of 13 residues. In DNA, the CDR3 is TGTGCCAGCAGCTTGAGACCGAACACTGAAGCTTTCTTT. It is translated as CASSLRPNTEAFF.

The chain carries TRBV6-1 and TRBJ2-1; 13 positions match TRBD2. V dropped 7 bases and J dropped 5; count of bases not matched to a gene: 8. From germline, CDR1 is MNHNS and CDR2 SASEGT. This CDR3 spans 16 amino acids. CDR3 in amino acids: CASTPRTSGSHNEQFF. DNA of the CDR3: TGTGCCAGCACCCCTCGGACTAGCGGGAGCCACAATGAGCAGTTCTTC.

The chain has TRBV20-1 and TRBJ2-7; TRBD2 aligns across 11 bases. The CDR3 is 17 amino acids. Trimming took 0 bases from V and 5 from J; bases not matched to a gene: 12. CDR1 is DFQATT and CDR2 is SNEGSKA in the germline V gene (reference sequence). The CDR3 DNA follows: TGCAGTGCTAGAGATTTGGGGACTAGCGGAAACTGGGACGAGCAGTACTTC. As protein: CSARDLGTSGNWDEQYF.

The chain joins TRBV6-2 or TRBV6-3 to TRBJ2-3; 12 bases map to TRBD2. Germline assignment: CDR1 MNHEY and CDR2 SVGEGT. The CDR3 is made up of 18 amino acids. The ends lost 4 bases at V and 4 bases at J; junction bases unmatched: 12. The CDR3 spells CASSSLAGGPFRPDTQYF. CDR3 nucleotides: TGTGCCAGCAGTTCGCTAGCGGGAGGGCCATTCAGGCCAGATACGCAGTATTTT.

The chain employs TRBV11-2 and TRBJ2-5; 7 bases are a match to TRBD1. Trimming took 5 bases from V and 2 from J; bases not matched to a gene: 5. The CDR3 runs to 14 residues. In germline, CDR1 is SGHAT, CDR2 FQNNGV. The CDR3 reads CASSLDRLQETQYF. Written as DNA, the CDR3 is TGTGCCAGCAGCCTGGACAGGCTGCAAGAGACCCAGTACTTC.

The rearrangement uses TRBV27 and TRBJ1-1; D is unclear. Trimming removed 5 bases at V and 2 bases at J, with 9 bases between. This CDR3 has 13 residues. Germline loops: CDR1 MNHEY, CDR2 SMNVEV (reference sequence). The CDR3 DNA sequence: TGTGCCAGCAGTCGGACGGGCAACACTGAAGCTTTCTTT. Translation gives CASSRTGNTEAFF.

The chain couples TRBV10-3 to TRBJ2-3, with 7 positions matching TRBD2. The CDR3 extends over 16 amino acids. J gave up 1 base and V 0 bases, and 4 bases lay outside the gene matches. Germline V lookup: CDR1 ENHRY, CDR2 SYGVKD. CDR3 DNA: TGTGCCATCAGTGAGTCGAAACGGGGGGGCACAGATACGCAGTATTTT. Protein: CAISESKRGGTDTQYF.

This clonotype showed up just a few times. The V gene is TRBV20-1, the J gene TRBJ2-2, with 10 bases aligning to TRBD2. CDR1 and CDR2 from the germline V gene are DFQATT and SNEGSKA (reference sequence). The CDR3 extends over 15 amino acids. V was pared by 0 bases and J by 3 bases, with 1 base of the junction left unmatched. The CDR3: CSARDLAGDTGELFF. The CDR3 bases are TGCAGTGCTAGAGATCTAGCGGGAGACACCGGGGAGCTGTTTTTT.

Only a few counts were recorded for this clonotype. The chain joins TRBV25-1 to TRBJ2-5; 12 bases align to TRBD1. From germline, CDR1 is MGHDK and CDR2 SYGVNS. This CDR3 is built from 15 residues. J gave up 6 bases and V 6 bases, and 8 bases lay outside the gene matches. DNA of the CDR3: TGTGCCAGCAGACCGGGACAGGGGGCTTCGCAGACCCAGTACTTC. Its protein product is CASRPGQGASQTQYF.

The chain carries TRBV6-5 and TRBJ1-2, with unresolved D. Germline loops: CDR1 MNHEY, CDR2 SVGAGI. This CDR3 is 15 amino acids long. V was clipped by 0 bases and J by 7 bases, with 15 bases between them. The CDR3 is CASSYSFRREGGYTF. The DNA of the CDR3 is TGTGCCAGCAGTTACTCTTTCCGACGTGAGGGTGGCTACACCTTC.

The gene calls are TRBV9 and TRBJ2-1; no clear D gene. This CDR3 comprises 16 residues. V gave up 0 bases and J gave up 8 bases, with 18 bases separating them. Looked up from germline, CDR1 is SGDLS and CDR2 is YYNGEE. The CDR3, as DNA: TGTGCCAGCAGCGTAGACGGGCCCCGCGGATTCGATGAGCAGTTCTTC. Protein: CASSVDGPRGFDEQFF.

This chain connects TRBV29-1 to TRBJ2-5; D call uncertain. CDR1 and CDR2 (germline): SQVTM, ANQGSEA. This CDR3 has 11 residues. Between the trimmed V and J ends, which lost 3 bases and 5 bases, there was a span of 7 bases. The DNA of the CDR3 is TGCAGCGTTGATAATTTCGAGACCCAGTACTTC. Residues: CSVDNFETQYF.

The chain couples TRBV20-1 to TRBJ2-7; 11 nucleotides align to TRBD1. The V gene end was trimmed by 5 bases and the J gene end by 7 bases; junction bases not matched to a gene: 13. Germline V gene sequence: CDR1 DFQATT, CDR2 SNEGSKA (reference sequence). The length of the CDR3 is 15 residues. The CDR3 coding sequence is TGCAGTGCTCCACTTCCGGGACAGGGGGGAGAGGAGCAGTACTTC. Translation gives CSAPLPGQGGEEQYF.

This clonotype was seen only a few times. The V call is TRBV10-3, the J call TRBJ2-6; D is unclear. Trimming removed 3 bases at V and 1 base at J, with 7 bases between. This CDR3 spans 15 amino acids. Germline assignment: CDR1 ENHRY and CDR2 SYGVKD. CDR3 protein: CAISERASGANVLTF. In nucleotides, the CDR3 is TGTGCCATCAGTGAAAGGGCGTCTGGGGCCAACGTCCTGACTTTC.

In DNA form, the CDR3 reads TGTGCCAGCAATAGTCTAGCGGGGGTCGTCTCCTACGAGCAGTACTTC. This codes for CASNSLAGVVSYEQYF. The rearrangement links TRBV2 to TRBJ2-7; 10 nucleotides line up with TRBD2. The J segment lost 0 bases and the V segment lost 7 bases, leaving 9 bases of the junction unmatched. Germline CDR1 SNHLY, CDR2 FYNNEI. The CDR3 contains 16 residues.

The J gene is TRBJ1-5, the V gene TRBV28, with D hard to call. Trimming took 7 bases from V and 8 from J, leaving 15 bases between them. CDR1 and CDR2 from the germline V gene are MDHEN and SYDVKM. The CDR3 loop spans 13 amino acids. CDR3 DNA sequence: TGTGCCAGCACCTATGGACCTTCGGAGCCCCAGCATTTT. Protein sequence: CASTYGPSEPQHF.